This TCR beta chain was documented in a study of cytomegalovirus exposure and HLA in healthy donors. The CDR3 contains 14 residues. CDR1 is MNHEY and CDR2 is SVGAGI in the germline V gene. The V end lost 4 bases, the J end lost 12 bases, and 21 bases lay between the germline ends. The primer mix had 60 Vbeta and 13 Jbeta primers. Here immunoSEQ multiplex PCR was the method, and the copy in TCRdb shows in-frame clones only, minus some. Of about 200,000 clones listed, 60% to 80% are singletons. The receptor was derived from a male donor in good health and CMV-seronegative. The sequencing sample was made of PBMCs. This chain connects TRBV6-5 to TRBJ1-1; the D gene is possibly TRBD1 (5 bases). The CDR3 loop reads CASSSLGRVGGTFF. The CDR3 DNA reads as TGTGCCAGCAGTTCCCTGGGCCGCGTGGGGGGAACTTTCTTT.